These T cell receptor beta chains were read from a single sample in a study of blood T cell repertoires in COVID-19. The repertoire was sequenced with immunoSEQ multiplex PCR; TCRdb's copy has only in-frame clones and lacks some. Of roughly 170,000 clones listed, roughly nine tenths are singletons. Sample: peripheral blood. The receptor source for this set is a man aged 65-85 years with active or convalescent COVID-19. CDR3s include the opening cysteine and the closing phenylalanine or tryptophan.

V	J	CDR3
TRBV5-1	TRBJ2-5	CASSLVPGKETQYF
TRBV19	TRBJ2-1	CASSIWQGRDEQFF
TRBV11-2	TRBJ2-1	CASSSTSGGYSYNEQFF
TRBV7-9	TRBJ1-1	CASKSGGGTEAFF
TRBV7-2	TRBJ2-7	CASSLSRTAYEQYF
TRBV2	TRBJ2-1	CASRPEAYEQFF
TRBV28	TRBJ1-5	CASSPPGDHGHF
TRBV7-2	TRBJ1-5	CASSLEQGYNQPQHF
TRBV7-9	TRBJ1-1	CASSLAKTSDMNTEAFF
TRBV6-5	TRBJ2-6	CASSPQLAGANVLTF
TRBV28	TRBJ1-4	CASRGTGNEKLFF
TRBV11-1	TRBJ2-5	CASSSTGGLRETQYF
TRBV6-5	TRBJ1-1	CASSYPGGGNTEAFF
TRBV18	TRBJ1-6	CASSPQGPNSPLHF
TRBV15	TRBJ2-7	CATSRYVQGTLDEQYF
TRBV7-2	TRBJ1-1	CASSLHQGGFTEAFF
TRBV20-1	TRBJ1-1	CSARVGGEAFF
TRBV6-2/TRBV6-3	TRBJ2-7	CASSSAGQGGNEQYF
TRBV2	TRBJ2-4	CASSGQGTKGKNIQYF
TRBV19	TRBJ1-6	CASSKGLRLYNSPLHF
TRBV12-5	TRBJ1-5	CASGITYDRGLGQPQHF
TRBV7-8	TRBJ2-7	CASSLPRTSAGEQYF
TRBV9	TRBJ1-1	CASSAETKTEAFF
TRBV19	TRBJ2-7	CASSIPTGGAEQYF
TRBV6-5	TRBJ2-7	CASSYSSHRSEQYF
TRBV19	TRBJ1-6	CASKDLRDTSPLHF
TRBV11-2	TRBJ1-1	CASSSGQAAKNTEAFF
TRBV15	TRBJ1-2	CATSTNRLQNNYGYTF
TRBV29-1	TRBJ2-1	CSVETGRGGNEQFF
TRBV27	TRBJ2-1	CASSLLQGRVYNEQFF
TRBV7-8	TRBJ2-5	CASSFTDRGGETQYF
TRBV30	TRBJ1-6	CAWKQGMNSPLHF
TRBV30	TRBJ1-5	CAWGRGWNNQPQHF
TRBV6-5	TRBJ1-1	CASSFTGSGTEAFF
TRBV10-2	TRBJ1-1	CASSENMRTEAFF
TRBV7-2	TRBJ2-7	CASSPGLAGYEQYF
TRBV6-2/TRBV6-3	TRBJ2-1	CASSYHQGYEQFF
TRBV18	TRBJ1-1	CASSPGGAGTEAFF
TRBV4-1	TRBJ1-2	CASSQTRDSYGYTF
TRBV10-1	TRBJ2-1	CASSPRWDNEQFF
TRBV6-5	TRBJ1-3	CASRGTGGANTIYF
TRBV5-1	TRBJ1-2	CASSLSDRNYGYTF
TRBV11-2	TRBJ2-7	CASSSTDRGSYEQYF
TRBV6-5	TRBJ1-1	CASSYGGYVNTEAFF
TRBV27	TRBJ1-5	CASSLNGTPLTEPQHF
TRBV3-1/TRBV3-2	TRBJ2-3	CASSLFWGTGGDTQYF
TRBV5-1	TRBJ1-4	CASSPTGVDEKLFF
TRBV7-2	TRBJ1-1	CASSLLGQGNTEAFF